These T cell receptor beta chains were read from a single sample in a study of cytomegalovirus exposure and HLA in healthy donors. Method: immunoSEQ multiplex PCR; TCRdb's copy keeps in-frame clones and lacks some. Of about 130,000 clones in the sample, around 63% were seen once. Material: PBMCs. Receptors were obtained from a human donor in good health. The CDR3 runs from the conserved cysteine through the conserved F or W. D genes are given only for firm matches. Part of the rows lack a size; the others show once, few, many or a class for expanded clones.

V gene: TRBV19
D gene: NA
clone size: NA
J gene: TRBJ2-7
CDR3 DNA: TGTGCCAGTAGTTTACTAGGCTACGAGCAGTACTTC
CDR3 protein: CASSLLGYEQYF

V gene: TRBV29-1
D gene: TRBD1
clone size: NA
J gene: TRBJ1-1
CDR3 DNA: TGCAGCGTTCGACAGGGGGGGAACACTGAAGCTTTCTTT
CDR3 protein: CSVRQGGNTEAFF

V gene: TRBV9
D gene: TRBD2
clone size: NA
J gene: TRBJ2-5
CDR3 DNA: TGTGCCAGCAGCGTAGGTCTAGCGGGAGGGGAAGAGACCCAGTACTTC
CDR3 protein: CASSVGLAGGEETQYF

V gene: TRBV4-3
D gene: TRBD1
clone size: NA
J gene: TRBJ1-2
CDR3 DNA: TGCGCCAGCAGCCAACCCCGCCCGGGACAGGGGGCTGAGGGCTACACCTTC
CDR3 protein: CASSQPRPGQGAEGYTF

V gene: TRBV27
D gene: TRBD1
clone size: NA
J gene: TRBJ2-7
CDR3 DNA: TGTGCCAGCAGTCGGACAGGGAGCTCCTACGAGCAGTACTTC
CDR3 protein: CASSRTGSSYEQYF

V gene: TRBV10-3
D gene: TRBD1
clone size: NA
J gene: TRBJ1-5
CDR3 DNA: TGTGCCACCAAGACAGGGATTGACAATCAGCCCCAGCATTTT
CDR3 protein: CATKTGIDNQPQHF

V gene: TRBV18
D gene: NA
clone size: few
J gene: TRBJ2-3
CDR3 DNA: TGTGCCAGCTCACCACCGTCTAGCGCGTCAGATACGCAGTATTTT
CDR3 protein: CASSPPSSASDTQYF

V gene: TRBV15
D gene: TRBD2
clone size: NA
J gene: TRBJ2-1
CDR3 DNA: TGTGCCACCAGCACCGGGACTAGCGGATCCAATGAGCAGTTCTTC
CDR3 protein: CATSTGTSGSNEQFF

V gene: TRBV28
D gene: NA
clone size: NA
J gene: TRBJ1-2
CDR3 DNA: TGTGCCAGCAGTTTAACCGGGGAGGGCCGCTCCAATGGCTACACCTTC
CDR3 protein: CASSLTGEGRSNGYTF

V gene: TRBV5-1
D gene: TRBD2
clone size: NA
J gene: TRBJ2-7
CDR3 DNA: TGCGCCAGCAGCTTGTATCGACTAGCGGGGGAGAACGAGCAGTACTTC
CDR3 protein: CASSLYRLAGENEQYF

V gene: TRBV7-2
D gene: TRBD2
clone size: few
J gene: TRBJ2-2
CDR3 DNA: TGTGCCAGCACCGGCGGGGGTGCCACCGGGGAGCTGTTTTTT
CDR3 protein: CASTGGGATGELFF

V gene: TRBV28
D gene: NA
clone size: NA
J gene: TRBJ2-3
CDR3 DNA: TGTGCCAGCAGGGTAGCGAGGATCCCAGATACGCAGTATTTT
CDR3 protein: CASRVARIPDTQYF

V gene: TRBV11-2
D gene: TRBD1
clone size: NA
J gene: TRBJ1-1
CDR3 DNA: TGTGCCAGCAGCCCAGGGACAGGGGGCGCGACTGAAGCTTTCTTT
CDR3 protein: CASSPGTGGATEAFF

V gene: TRBV7-2
D gene: NA
clone size: NA
J gene: TRBJ2-2
CDR3 DNA: TGTGCCAGCAGCCCAGGCCTGGCAGGGGAGCTGTTTTTT
CDR3 protein: CASSPGLAGELFF

V gene: TRBV12-5
D gene: TRBD1
clone size: NA
J gene: TRBJ2-4
CDR3 DNA: TGTGCTAGTGGCGAAGGACAGGGAGACATTCAGTACTTC
CDR3 protein: CASGEGQGDIQYF

V gene: TRBV7-9
D gene: NA
clone size: NA
J gene: TRBJ1-5
CDR3 DNA: TGTGCCAGCAGCCCCGCCGCGCAGGGTAGCAATCAGCCCCAGCATTTT
CDR3 protein: CASSPAAQGSNQPQHF

V gene: TRBV28
D gene: NA
clone size: NA
J gene: TRBJ2-3
CDR3 DNA: TGTGCCAGCAGTTCTCTACCCGACAGAGTGCCCACAGATACGCAGTATTTT
CDR3 protein: CASSSLPDRVPTDTQYF

V gene: TRBV5-6
D gene: TRBD2
clone size: NA
J gene: TRBJ2-7
CDR3 DNA: TGTGCCAGCAGCCCGGAGGCGGGGGGGTACGAGCAGTACTTC
CDR3 protein: CASSPEAGGYEQYF

V gene: TRBV1
D gene: NA
clone size: few
J gene: TRBJ2-1
CDR3 DNA: TGCACCAGCAGCCAAGATAAAGGCGGGAGGGACAATGAGCAGTTCTTC
CDR3 protein: CTSSQDKGGRDNEQFF

V gene: TRBV11-1
D gene: TRBD2
clone size: NA
J gene: TRBJ2-1
CDR3 DNA: TGTGCCAGCAGCTCCGGGAGGCCATCCTACAATGAGCAGTTCTTC
CDR3 protein: CASSSGRPSYNEQFF

V gene: TRBV6-1
D gene: NA
clone size: NA
J gene: TRBJ2-7
CDR3 DNA: TGTGCCAGCAGTGAGCACAGGTCCTACGAGCAGTACTTC
CDR3 protein: CASSEHRSYEQYF

V gene: TRBV6-5
D gene: TRBD2
clone size: NA
J gene: TRBJ2-7
CDR3 DNA: TGTGCCAGCAGTTCACAGACTAGCGCCAACGAGCAGTACTTC
CDR3 protein: CASSSQTSANEQYF

V gene: TRBV5-1
D gene: NA
clone size: NA
J gene: TRBJ2-7
CDR3 DNA: TGCGCCAGCAGCTTGAGTAGGCAGGGCCACGAGCAGTACTTC
CDR3 protein: CASSLSRQGHEQYF

V gene: TRBV27
D gene: TRBD2
clone size: few
J gene: TRBJ2-1
CDR3 DNA: TGTGCCAGCAGTCCAGGACTAGCGGGAGAGGATGAGCAGTTCTTC
CDR3 protein: CASSPGLAGEDEQFF

V gene: TRBV5-1
D gene: NA
clone size: NA
J gene: TRBJ2-3
CDR3 DNA: TGCGCCAGCAGCTTGGCAGGTGGGGGAGGCCCGGCAGATACGCAGTATTTT
CDR3 protein: CASSLAGGGGPADTQYF

V gene: TRBV5-1
D gene: TRBD1
clone size: NA
J gene: TRBJ2-5
CDR3 DNA: TGCGCCAGCAGCTTGTGGGGCCACAGGGGGGAAGAGACCCAGTACTTC
CDR3 protein: CASSLWGHRGEETQYF

V gene: TRBV27
D gene: TRBD1
clone size: few
J gene: TRBJ2-1
CDR3 DNA: TGTGCCAGCAGAGGACAGGGGGGGCGTGAGCAGTTCTTC
CDR3 protein: CASRGQGGREQFF

V gene: TRBV19
D gene: NA
clone size: NA
J gene: TRBJ2-2
CDR3 DNA: TGTGCCAGTAGTGGAGTACTTGTCACCGGGGAGCTGTTTTTT
CDR3 protein: CASSGVLVTGELFF

V gene: TRBV7-2
D gene: TRBD1
clone size: NA
J gene: TRBJ2-7
CDR3 DNA: TGTGCCAGCAGCTTAGGGGACAGCGCAACCTACGAGCAGTACTTC
CDR3 protein: CASSLGDSATYEQYF

V gene: TRBV27
D gene: NA
clone size: NA
J gene: TRBJ2-1
CDR3 DNA: TGTGCCAGCAGGGCGGCCAATGAGCAGTTCTTC
CDR3 protein: CASRAANEQFF

V gene: TRBV2
D gene: NA
clone size: NA
J gene: TRBJ2-7
CDR3 DNA: TGTGCCAGCAGGGCGGACAGCGAGCAGTACTTC
CDR3 protein: CASRADSEQYF

V gene: TRBV15
D gene: NA
clone size: NA
J gene: TRBJ2-3
CDR3 DNA: TGTGCCACCAGCAGGGAGCGGCTAGCGTCCACAGATACGCAGTATTTT
CDR3 protein: CATSRERLASTDTQYF

V gene: TRBV11-2
D gene: NA
clone size: NA
J gene: TRBJ2-3
CDR3 DNA: TGTGCCAGCAGCTTAGATGTACTTCCAGGGGATACGCAGTATTTT
CDR3 protein: CASSLDVLPGDTQYF

V gene: TRBV7-2
D gene: NA
clone size: few
J gene: TRBJ2-4
CDR3 DNA: TGTGCCAGCAGAGCAGGGTCCCAAAACATTCAGTACTTC
CDR3 protein: CASRAGSQNIQYF

V gene: TRBV5-6
D gene: TRBD1
clone size: few
J gene: TRBJ1-3
CDR3 DNA: TGTGCCAGCAGCCAGGGACAGGCTGAGAACACCATATATTTT
CDR3 protein: CASSQGQAENTIYF

V gene: TRBV18
D gene: TRBD2
clone size: few
J gene: TRBJ2-3
CDR3 DNA: TGTGCCAGCTCACCGGGACTAGGAACAGATACGCAGTATTTT
CDR3 protein: CASSPGLGTDTQYF